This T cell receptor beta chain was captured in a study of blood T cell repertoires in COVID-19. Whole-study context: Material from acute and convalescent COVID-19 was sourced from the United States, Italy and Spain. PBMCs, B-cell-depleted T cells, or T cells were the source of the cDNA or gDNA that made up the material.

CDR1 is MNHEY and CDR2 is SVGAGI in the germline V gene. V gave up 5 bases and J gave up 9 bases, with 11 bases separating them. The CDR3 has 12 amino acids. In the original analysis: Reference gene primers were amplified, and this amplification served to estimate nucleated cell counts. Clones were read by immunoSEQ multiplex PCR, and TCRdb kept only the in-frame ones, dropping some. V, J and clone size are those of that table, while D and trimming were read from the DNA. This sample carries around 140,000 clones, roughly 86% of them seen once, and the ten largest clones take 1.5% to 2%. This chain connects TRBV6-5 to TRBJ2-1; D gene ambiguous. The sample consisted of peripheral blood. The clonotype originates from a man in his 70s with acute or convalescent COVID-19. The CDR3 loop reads CASSPTSGEQFF. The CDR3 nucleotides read TGTGCCAGCAGTCCAACCTCGGGTGAGCAGTTCTTC.